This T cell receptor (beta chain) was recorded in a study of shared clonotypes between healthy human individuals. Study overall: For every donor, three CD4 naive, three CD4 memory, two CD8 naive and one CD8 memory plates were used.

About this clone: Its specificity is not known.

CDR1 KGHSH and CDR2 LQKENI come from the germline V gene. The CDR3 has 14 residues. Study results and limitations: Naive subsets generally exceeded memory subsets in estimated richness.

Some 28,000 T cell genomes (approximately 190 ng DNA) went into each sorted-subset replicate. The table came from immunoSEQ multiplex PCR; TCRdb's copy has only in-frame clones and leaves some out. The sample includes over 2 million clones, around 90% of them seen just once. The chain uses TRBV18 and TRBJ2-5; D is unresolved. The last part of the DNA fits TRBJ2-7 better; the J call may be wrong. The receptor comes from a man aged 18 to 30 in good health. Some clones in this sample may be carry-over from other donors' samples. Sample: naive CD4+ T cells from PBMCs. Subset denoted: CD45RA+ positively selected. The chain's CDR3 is CASSPQRAAYEQYF. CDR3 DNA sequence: TGTGCCAGCTCACCACAAAGAGCAGCCTACGAGCAGTACTTC.